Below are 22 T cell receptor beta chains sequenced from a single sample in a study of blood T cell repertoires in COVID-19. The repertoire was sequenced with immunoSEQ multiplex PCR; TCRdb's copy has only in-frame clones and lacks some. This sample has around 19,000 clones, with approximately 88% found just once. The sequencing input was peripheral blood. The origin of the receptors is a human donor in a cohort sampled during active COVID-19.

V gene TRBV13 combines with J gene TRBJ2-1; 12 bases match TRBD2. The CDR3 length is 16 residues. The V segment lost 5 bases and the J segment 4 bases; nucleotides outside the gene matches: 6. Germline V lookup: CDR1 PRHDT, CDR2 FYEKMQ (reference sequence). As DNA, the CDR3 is TGTGCCAGCAGCCCCAGGACTAGCGGGGTTTACAATGAGCAGTTCTTC. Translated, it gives CASSPRTSGVYNEQFF.

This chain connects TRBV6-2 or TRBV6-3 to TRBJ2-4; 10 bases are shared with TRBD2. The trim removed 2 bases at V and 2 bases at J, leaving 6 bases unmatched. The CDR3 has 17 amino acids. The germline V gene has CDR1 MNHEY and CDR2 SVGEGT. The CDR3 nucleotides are TGTGCCAGCAGTTACGGAATTAGCGGGGGGACCAAAAACATTCAGTACTTC. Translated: CASSYGISGGTKNIQYF.

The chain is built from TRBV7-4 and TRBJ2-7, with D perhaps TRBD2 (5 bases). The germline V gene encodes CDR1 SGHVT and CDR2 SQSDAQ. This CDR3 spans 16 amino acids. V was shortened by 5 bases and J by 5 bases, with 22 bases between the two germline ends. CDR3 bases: TGTGCCAGCAGCCGGCGGACTTCCCAAACGGTCCACGAGCAGTACTTC. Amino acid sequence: CASSRRTSQTVHEQYF.

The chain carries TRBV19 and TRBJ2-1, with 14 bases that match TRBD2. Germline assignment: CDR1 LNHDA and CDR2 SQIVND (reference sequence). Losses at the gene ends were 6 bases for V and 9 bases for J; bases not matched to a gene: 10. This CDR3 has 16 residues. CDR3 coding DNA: TGTGCCAGTAGCCCGAGACTAGCGGGAGGGAGAGGTGAGCAGTTCTTC. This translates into CASSPRLAGGRGEQFF.

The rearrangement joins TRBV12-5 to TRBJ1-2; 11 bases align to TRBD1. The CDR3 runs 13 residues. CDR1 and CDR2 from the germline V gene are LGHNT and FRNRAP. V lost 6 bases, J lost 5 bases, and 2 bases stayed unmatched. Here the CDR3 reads CASGGTGGYGYTF. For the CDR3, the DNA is TGTGCTAGTGGCGGGACAGGGGGTTATGGCTACACCTTC.

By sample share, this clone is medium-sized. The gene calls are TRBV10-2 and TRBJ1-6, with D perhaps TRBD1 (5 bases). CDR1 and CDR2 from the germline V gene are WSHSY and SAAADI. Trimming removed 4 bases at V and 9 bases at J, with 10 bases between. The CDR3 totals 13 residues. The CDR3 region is CASSVGGSSPLHF. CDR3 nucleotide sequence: TGCGCCAGCAGTGTGGGGGGTAGTTCACCCCTCCACTTT.

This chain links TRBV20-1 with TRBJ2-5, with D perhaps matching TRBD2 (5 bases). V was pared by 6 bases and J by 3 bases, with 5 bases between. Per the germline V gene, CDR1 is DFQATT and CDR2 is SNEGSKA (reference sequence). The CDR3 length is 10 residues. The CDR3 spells CSAREETQYF. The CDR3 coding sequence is TGCAGTGCGAGGGAAGAGACCCAGTACTTC.

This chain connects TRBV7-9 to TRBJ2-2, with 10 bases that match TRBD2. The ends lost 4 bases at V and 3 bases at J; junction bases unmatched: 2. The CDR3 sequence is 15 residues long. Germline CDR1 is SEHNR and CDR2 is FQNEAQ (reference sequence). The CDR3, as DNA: TGTGCCAGCAGCTCTAGCGGGAGACACACCGGGGAGCTGTTTTTT. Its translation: CASSSSGRHTGELFF.

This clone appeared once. The CDR3 DNA reads TGCGCCAGACCCCTTGTGACTAGCGGGAGGATAAATGAGCAGTTCTTC. This encodes CARPLVTSGRINEQFF. This rearrangement joins TRBV5-1 to TRBJ2-1, with TRBD2 matching 13 bases. V lost 8 bases to trimming and J lost 7 bases; unmatched junction nucleotides: 12. The CDR3 has 16 amino acids. Germline V gene data show CDR1 as SGHRS and CDR2 as YFSETQ.

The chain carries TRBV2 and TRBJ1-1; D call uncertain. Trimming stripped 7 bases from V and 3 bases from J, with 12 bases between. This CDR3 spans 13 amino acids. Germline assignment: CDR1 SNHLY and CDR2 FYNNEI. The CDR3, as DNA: TGTGCCAGCACTCCATTGTTAGACACTGAAGCTTTCTTT. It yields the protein CASTPLLDTEAFF.

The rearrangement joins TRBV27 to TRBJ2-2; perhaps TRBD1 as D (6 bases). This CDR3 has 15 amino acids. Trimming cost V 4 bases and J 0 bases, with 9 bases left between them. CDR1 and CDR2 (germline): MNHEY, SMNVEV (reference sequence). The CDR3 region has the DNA TGTGCCAGCAGTTCCGGGACAACGAACACCGGGGAGCTGTTTTTT. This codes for CASSSGTTNTGELFF.

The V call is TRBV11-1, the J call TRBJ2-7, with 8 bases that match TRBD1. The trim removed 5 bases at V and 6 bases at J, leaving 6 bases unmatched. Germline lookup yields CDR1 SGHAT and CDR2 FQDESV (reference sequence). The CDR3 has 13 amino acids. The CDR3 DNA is TGTGCCAGCAGCCCTCCAGGGGGCAGCGAGCAGTACTTC. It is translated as CASSPPGGSEQYF.

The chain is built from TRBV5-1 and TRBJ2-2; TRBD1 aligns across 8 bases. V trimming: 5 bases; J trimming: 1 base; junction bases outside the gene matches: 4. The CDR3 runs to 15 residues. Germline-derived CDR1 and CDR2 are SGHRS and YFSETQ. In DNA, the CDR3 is TGCGCCAGCAGAGGCGGACAGGGGAACACCGGGGAGCTGTTTTTT. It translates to CASRGGQGNTGELFF.

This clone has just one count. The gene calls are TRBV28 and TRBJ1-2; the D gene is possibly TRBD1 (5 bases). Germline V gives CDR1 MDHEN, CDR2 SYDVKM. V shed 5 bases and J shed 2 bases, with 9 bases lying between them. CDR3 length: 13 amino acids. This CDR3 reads CASSLSGNYGYTF. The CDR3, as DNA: TGTGCCAGCAGTCTTTCAGGGAACTATGGCTACACCTTC.

The DNA for the CDR3 is TGTGCCAGCAGCGTAGGGCCAGTTCCCGGCACAGATACGCAGTATTTT. Translated: CASSVGPVPGTDTQYF. This chain links TRBV9 with TRBJ2-3; D is uncertain. The V and J ends lost 0 bases and 1 base respectively, with 12 bases between them. CDR1 SGDLS and CDR2 YYNGEE come from the germline V gene. CDR3 size: 16 residues.

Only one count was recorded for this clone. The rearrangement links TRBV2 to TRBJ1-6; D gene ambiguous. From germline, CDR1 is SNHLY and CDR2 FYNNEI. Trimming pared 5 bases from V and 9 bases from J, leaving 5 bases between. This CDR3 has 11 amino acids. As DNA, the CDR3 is TGTGCCAGCAGTAACAGTTCACCCCTCCACTTT. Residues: CASSNSSPLHF.

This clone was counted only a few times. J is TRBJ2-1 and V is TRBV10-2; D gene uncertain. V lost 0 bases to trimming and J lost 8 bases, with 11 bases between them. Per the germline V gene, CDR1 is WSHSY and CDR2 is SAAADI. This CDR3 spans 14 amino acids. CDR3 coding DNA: TGCGCCAGCAGTGAGTCACATAGCTTCGATGAGCAGTTCTTC. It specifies CASSESHSFDEQFF.

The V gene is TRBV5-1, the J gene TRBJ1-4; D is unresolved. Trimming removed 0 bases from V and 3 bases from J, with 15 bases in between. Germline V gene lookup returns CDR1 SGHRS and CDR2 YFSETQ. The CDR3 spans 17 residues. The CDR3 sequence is CASSLDPRGSANEKLFF. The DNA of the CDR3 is TGCGCCAGCAGCTTGGACCCCAGAGGCTCTGCTAATGAAAAACTGTTTTTT.

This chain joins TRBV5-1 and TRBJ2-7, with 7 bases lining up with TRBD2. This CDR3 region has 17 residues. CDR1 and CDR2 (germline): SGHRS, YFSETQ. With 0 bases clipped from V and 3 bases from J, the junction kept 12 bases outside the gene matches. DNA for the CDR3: TGCGCCAGCAGCTTGGATCTTGGGGGGGACGGCTACTACGAGCAGTACTTC. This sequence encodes CASSLDLGGDGYYEQYF.

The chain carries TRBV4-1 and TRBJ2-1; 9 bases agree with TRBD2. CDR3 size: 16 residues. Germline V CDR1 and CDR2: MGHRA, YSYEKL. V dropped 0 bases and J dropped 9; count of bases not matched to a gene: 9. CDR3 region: CASSQEGSGRGSEQFF. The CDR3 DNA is TGCGCCAGCAGCCAAGAGGGTAGCGGGAGAGGTAGTGAGCAGTTCTTC.

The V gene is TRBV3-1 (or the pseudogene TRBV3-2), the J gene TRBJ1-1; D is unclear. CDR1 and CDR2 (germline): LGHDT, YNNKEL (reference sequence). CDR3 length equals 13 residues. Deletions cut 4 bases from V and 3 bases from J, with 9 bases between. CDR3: CASSRKGDTEAFF. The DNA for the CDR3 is TGTGCCAGCAGCCGAAAGGGAGACACTGAAGCTTTCTTT.

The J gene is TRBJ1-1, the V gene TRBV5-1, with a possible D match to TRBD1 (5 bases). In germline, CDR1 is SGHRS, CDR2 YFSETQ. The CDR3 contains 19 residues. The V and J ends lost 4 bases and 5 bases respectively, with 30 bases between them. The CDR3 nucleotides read TGCGCCAGCAGCGCCGCCCGAACAGGAGGGATGATTTTGGGGACTGAAGCTTTCTTT. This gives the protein CASSAARTGGMILGTEAFF.